The text below deals with one T cell receptor beta chain. Its antigen is unidentified. This entry is derived from a study of cytomegalovirus exposure and HLA in healthy donors. Overall study findings and caveats: Most likely, a cluster of highly shared sequence variants arose as a sequencing artifact. A later analysis found TCR association rates differed by HLA locus, highest for DRB1 and lowest for HLA-C. The study designated 150 or so TCR beta chains cytomegalovirus-associated.

Samples came from healthy bone marrow donors. CDR3 length: 16 amino acids. V dropped 4 bases and J dropped 5; count of bases not matched to a gene: 7. CDR1 and CDR2 from the germline V gene are PRHDT and FYEKMQ (reference sequence). Researchers ran the PCR with 60 Vbeta and 13 Jbeta primers. Measured with immunoSEQ multiplex PCR; TCRdb has only the in-frame clones, and not every one. The sample carries 220,000 or so clones, approximately 79% recorded once. The sequenced material came from PBMCs. The TCR sequence derives from a man aged 45-65 years in good health and CMV-seronegative. V and J are TRBV13 and TRBJ2-7; 14 nucleotides line up with TRBD2. The CDR3 nucleotides are TGTGCCAGCAGCTCCTGGACTAGCGGGAGGAAGAACGAGCAGTACTTC. It codes for CASSSWTSGRKNEQYF.